The entry that follows covers one T cell receptor (beta chain) sequence. This clonotype came up a few times. Its target antigen remains unknown. Base-call qualities are not available, and no considerably larger clone is one nucleotide away. The sample originates from a study of read filtering for tumor transcriptome and immune sequencing (dated by TCRdb to the early 2020s). For the study in its entirety: The cohort consisted of over 16 male and under 15 female patients, with a mean age of about 66 years and an age range of roughly 40 to 85. By revised international staging, roughly eight patients were R-ISS I, approximately 15 were R-ISS II and 6 or 7 were R-ISS III. Whole-transcriptome libraries were prepared with the TruSeq RNA Access Library Prep Kit after DNase treatment. Per sample, about 4.05 to 11 million TCR-region mapped reads were obtained with IR-seq, compared with only roughly 85 to 1273 with RNA-seq. Using the same bone marrow samples, the study ran both targeted immune repertoire sequencing and bulk whole-transcriptome sequencing and then compared the TCR repertoires from each method. One main goal was a read-filtering strategy for immune repertoire data, in particular deciding whether clonotypes backed by only one read should be removed. The study at large found these results: Compared with RNA-seq, IR-seq captured clonotypes at much higher depth and more reliably, and a smaller IR-seq throughput was enough to identify most shared clonotypes. In IR-seq, single-read clonotypes were around four fifths of clonotypes but around 3.2% of total reads; in RNA-seq they were roughly 72% of clonotypes and approximately 40% of reads. When single-read clonotypes were removed, the proportions of shared clonotypes in IR-seq and RNA-seq correlated more strongly. The sorted CD138-negative fraction was composed of a mixed bone marrow immune population rather than of purified T cells.

The CDR3 numbers 15 residues from cysteine through phenylalanine. Of all the DNA, just the CDR3 is kept, 45 bases in frame from base 1. At the junction V is shortened by 5 bases and J by 2 bases; bases outside the gene matches: 3. CDR1 LGHNT and CDR2 FRNRAP are derived from the germline V gene. TCR libraries were constructed from approximately 390 ng RNA using the Immunoverse kit, and molecular barcoded adaptors covering alpha/delta and beta/gamma chains were employed. The same RNA used for transcriptome sequencing was used for TCR library preparation. TCR libraries were sequenced on an Illumina HiSeq 4000 with 2 x 150 cycles. The published analysis was carried out like this. MiXCR aligned TCR reads to human V, D, J and C references and assembled the aligned reads into CDR3 clonotypes, with quality filtering and error correction included. The tcR package in R was used for analysis of clonotype counts and gene usage diversity. For inspection of raw mapping reads, RNA-seq reads were mapped by STAR aligner version 2.5.3a onto GRCh37 of the human genome. To test how sequencing depth affects detected clonotypes, IR-seq fastq files were randomly downsampled with Seqtk 1.3. TCRdb ran its own pipeline on the public reads, namely fastp trimming at Q25 and MiXCR clone calling, and kept in-frame beta chains. Rows are unified per CDR3 protein, each entry keeping the most common DNA and genes. Clone size and V and J calls follow TCRdb, not the original study. The table for this sample lists roughly 68,000 distinct CDR3 sequences; 11% to 15% of them were counted only once. Over 40% of the sample goes to the ten largest clones.

Bone marrow was sampled from every patient at the time of active disease. Ficoll-Hypaque density gradient centrifugation was used to isolate the bone marrow mononuclear cells. Myeloma plasma cells were removed and CD138-negative cells were collected by negative selection after labeling with CD138 magnetic microbeads on a MACS separator. Flow cytometry with CD138 antibodies on an Attune NxT was used to check how pure the isolated cells were. Total RNA was extracted using TRIzol reagent and was quantified on a NanoDrop spectrophotometer. Paired RNA-seq and IR-seq were performed on the CD138-negative bone marrow sample of each patient.

The receptor comes from a donor over 35 with multiple myeloma. Sequencing used a population of CD138-negative cells sorted from bone marrow. The sample's cell subset or site, from its label and the paper: bone marrow mononuclear cells depleted of CD138+ plasma/myeloma cells by negative magnetic selection. The chain is made from TRBV12-5 and TRBJ2-2, and TRBD2 aligns with 9 junction nucleotides. The CDR3 corresponds to CASGKTSGNTGELFF. The sequence in DNA is TGTGCTAGTGGTAAGACTAGCGGAAACACCGGGGAGCTGTTTTTT.